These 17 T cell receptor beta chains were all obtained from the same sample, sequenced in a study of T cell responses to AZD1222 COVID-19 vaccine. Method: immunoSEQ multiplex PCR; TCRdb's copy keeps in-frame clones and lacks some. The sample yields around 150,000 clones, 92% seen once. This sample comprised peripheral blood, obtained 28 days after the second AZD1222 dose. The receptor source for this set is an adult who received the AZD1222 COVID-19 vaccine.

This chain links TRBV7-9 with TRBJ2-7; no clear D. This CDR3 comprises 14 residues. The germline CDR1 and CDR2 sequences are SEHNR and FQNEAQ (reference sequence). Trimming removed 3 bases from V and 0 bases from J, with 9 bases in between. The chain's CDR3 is CASSFGGSSYEQYF. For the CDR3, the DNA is TGTGCCAGCAGCTTCGGCGGTAGCTCCTACGAGCAGTACTTC.

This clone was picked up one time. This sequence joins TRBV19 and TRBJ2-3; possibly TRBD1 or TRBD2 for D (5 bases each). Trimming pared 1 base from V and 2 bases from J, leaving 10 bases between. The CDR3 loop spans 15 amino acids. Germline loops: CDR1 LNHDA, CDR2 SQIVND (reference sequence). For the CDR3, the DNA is TGTGCCAGTAGTATAGGGGACGGGTACACAGATACGCAGTATTTT. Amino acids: CASSIGDGYTDTQYF.

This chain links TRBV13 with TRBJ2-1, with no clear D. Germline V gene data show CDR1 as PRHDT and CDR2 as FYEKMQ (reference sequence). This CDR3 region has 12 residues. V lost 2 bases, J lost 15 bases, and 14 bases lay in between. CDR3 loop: CASSLNRLIRFF. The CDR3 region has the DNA TGTGCCAGCAGCTTAAATAGGCTCATTAGGTTCTTC.

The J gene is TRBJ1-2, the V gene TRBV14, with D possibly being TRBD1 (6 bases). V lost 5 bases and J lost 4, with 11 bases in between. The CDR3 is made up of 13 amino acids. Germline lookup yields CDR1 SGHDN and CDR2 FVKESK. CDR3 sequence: CASSTLGAYGYTF. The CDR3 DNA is TGTGCCAGCAGCACTTTGGGGGCCTATGGCTACACCTTC.

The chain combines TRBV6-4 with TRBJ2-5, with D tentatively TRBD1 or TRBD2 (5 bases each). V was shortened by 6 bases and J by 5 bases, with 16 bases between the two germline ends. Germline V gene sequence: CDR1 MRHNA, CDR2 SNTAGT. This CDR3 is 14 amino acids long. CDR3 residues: CASRLEGPPETQYF. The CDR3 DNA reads TGTGCCAGCAGGCTCGAGGGGCCCCCGGAGACCCAGTACTTC.

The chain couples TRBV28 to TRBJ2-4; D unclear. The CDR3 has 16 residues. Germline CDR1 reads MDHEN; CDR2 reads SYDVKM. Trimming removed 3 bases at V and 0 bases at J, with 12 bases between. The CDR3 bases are TGTGCCAGCAGTTTGGAAGGGAAACTAGCCAAAAACATTCAGTACTTC. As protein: CASSLEGKLAKNIQYF.

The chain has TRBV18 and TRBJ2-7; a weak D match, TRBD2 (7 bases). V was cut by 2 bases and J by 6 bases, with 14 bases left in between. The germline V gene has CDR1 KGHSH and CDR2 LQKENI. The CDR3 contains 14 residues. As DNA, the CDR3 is TGTGCCAGCTCACCAGTGAACAGGGAGGGCGAGCAGTACTTC. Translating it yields CASSPVNREGEQYF.

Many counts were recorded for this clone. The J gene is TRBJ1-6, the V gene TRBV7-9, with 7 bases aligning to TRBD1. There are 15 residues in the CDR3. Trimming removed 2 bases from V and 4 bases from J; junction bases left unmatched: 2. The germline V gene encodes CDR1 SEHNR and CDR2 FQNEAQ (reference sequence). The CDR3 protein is CASSLQTGYNSPLHF. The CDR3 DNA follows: TGTGCCAGCAGCTTACAGACAGGGTATAATTCACCCCTCCACTTT.

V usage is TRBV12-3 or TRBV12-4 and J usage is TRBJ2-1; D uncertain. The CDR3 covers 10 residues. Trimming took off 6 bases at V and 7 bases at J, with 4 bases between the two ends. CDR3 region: CASRGNEQFF. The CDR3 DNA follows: TGTGCCAGCAGGGGGAATGAGCAGTTCTTC.

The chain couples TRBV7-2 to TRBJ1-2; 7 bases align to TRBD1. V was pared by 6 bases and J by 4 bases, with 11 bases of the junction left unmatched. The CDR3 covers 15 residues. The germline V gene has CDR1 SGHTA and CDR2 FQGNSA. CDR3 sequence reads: CASSSRTGLSYGYTF. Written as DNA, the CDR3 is TGTGCCAGCAGTTCCCGGACAGGTTTGAGCTATGGCTACACCTTC.

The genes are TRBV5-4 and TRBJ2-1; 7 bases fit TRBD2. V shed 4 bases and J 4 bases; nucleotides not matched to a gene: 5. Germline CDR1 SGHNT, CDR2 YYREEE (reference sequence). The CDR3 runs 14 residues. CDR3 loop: CASSPGTNYNEQFF. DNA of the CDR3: TGTGCCAGCAGCCCAGGGACTAATTACAATGAGCAGTTCTTC.

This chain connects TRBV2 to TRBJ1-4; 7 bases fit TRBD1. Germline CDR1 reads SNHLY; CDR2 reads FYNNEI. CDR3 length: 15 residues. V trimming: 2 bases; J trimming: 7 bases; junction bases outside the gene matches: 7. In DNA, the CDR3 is TGTGCCAGCAGTGAACCTCCAAGGGGGCGTGAAAAACTGTTTTTT. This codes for CASSEPPRGREKLFF.

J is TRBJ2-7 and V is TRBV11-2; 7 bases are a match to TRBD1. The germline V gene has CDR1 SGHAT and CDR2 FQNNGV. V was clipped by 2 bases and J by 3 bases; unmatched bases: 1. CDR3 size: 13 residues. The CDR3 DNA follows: TGTGCCAGCAGCTTATACAGGGGCTACGAGCAGTACTTC. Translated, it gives CASSLYRGYEQYF.

The CDR3, as DNA: TGCGCCAGCAGTCAATCGGCGGGTTCAGGTAGATCACCCCTCCACTTT. Its protein is CASSQSAGSGRSPLHF. The chain links TRBV23-1 to TRBJ1-6; D remains unclear. TRBV23-1 falls under the ORF class, with uncertain function. V was shortened by 0 bases and J by 10 bases, with 16 bases between the two germline ends. The CDR3 length is 16 residues.

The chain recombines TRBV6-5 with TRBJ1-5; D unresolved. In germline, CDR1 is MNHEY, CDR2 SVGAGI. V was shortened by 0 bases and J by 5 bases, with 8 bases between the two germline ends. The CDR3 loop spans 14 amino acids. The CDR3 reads CASSYSHGDQPQHF. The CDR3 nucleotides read TGTGCCAGCAGTTACTCACACGGGGATCAGCCCCAGCATTTT.

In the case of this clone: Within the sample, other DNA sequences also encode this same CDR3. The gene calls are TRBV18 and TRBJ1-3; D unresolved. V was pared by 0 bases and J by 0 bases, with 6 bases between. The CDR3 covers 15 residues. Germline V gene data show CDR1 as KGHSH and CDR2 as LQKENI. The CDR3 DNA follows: TGTGCCAGCTCACCACCCCGGGACTCTGGAAACACCATATATTTT. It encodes CASSPPRDSGNTIYF.

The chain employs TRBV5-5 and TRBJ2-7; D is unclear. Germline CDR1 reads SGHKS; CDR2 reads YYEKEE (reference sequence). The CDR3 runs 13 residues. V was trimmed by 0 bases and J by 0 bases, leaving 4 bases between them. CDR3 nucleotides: TGTGCCAGCAGCTTGGGAGCCTCCTACGAGCAGTACTTC. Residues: CASSLGASYEQYF.